A single sample is the source of the 12 T cell receptor beta chains below, sequenced in a study of OX40 agonist ivuxolimab in advanced cancers. Libraries came from the immunoSEQ multiplex PCR assay. What TCRdb holds here is the immuneACCESS table cut down to in-frame rearrangements. Part of the clones is not present; checked against another copy, under half of the missing clones reflect an unresolved V gene, and the others are unexplained. The sample has 40,000 to 65,000 clones on record, roughly 80% of them singletons. Under 5.5% of the sample is taken by the ten largest. Sample: CD4+ or CD8+ T cells sorted from blood, taken in a trial of the OX40 agonist ivuxolimab. The receptor source for this set is an adult with an advanced solid tumor such as melanoma, head and neck, liver or kidney cancer.

J is TRBJ2-3 and V is TRBV7-2; no firm D call. The length of the CDR3 is 17 residues. V shed 2 bases and J shed 5 bases, with 20 bases lying between them. CDR1 is SGHTA and CDR2 is FQGNSA in the germline V gene. The CDR3: CASSLLPSGAGGDTQYF. The CDR3 DNA follows: TGTGCCAGCAGCTTACTCCCATCCGGAGCTGGTGGAGATACGCAGTATTTT.

The chain uses TRBV19 and TRBJ1-3, with unresolved D. Germline lookup yields CDR1 LNHDA and CDR2 SQIVND (reference sequence). This CDR3 has 14 amino acids. V lost 9 bases, J lost 0 bases, and 12 bases lay in between. The CDR3, as DNA: TGTGCCAGCCAAGAAAGGATCTCTGGAAACACCATATATTTT. Protein sequence: CASQERISGNTIYF.

The chain has TRBV5-1 and TRBJ1-3; 7 nucleotides agree with TRBD1. The CDR3 runs to 14 residues. The V and J ends lost 4 bases and 8 bases, in that order; junction bases with no gene match: 9. CDR1 is SGHRS and CDR2 is YFSETQ in the germline V gene. CDR3 nucleotides: TGCGCCAGCAGCCAAGGGGACAGTCGTGACACCATATATTTT. It translates to CASSQGDSRDTIYF.

The V call is TRBV5-4, the J call TRBJ2-1, with 14 bases identical to TRBD2. Trimming cost V 5 bases and J 4 bases; bases outside gene matches: 8. The CDR3 sequence is 17 residues long. Germline CDR1 is SGHNT and CDR2 is YYREEE (reference sequence). The CDR3 loop reads CASSSGTSGRTYNEQFF. The CDR3, as DNA: TGTGCCAGCAGTTCCGGGACTAGCGGGAGAACTTACAATGAGCAGTTCTTC. Based on the CDR3 plus reference TRBV5-4 and TRBJ2-1, the full variable domain is ETGVTQSPTHLIKTRGQQVTLRCSSQSGHNTVSWYQQALGQGPQFIFQYYREEENGRGNFPPRFSGLQFPNYSSELNVNALELDDSALYLCASSSGTSGRTYNEQFFGPGTRLTVL.

The rearrangement links TRBV7-9 to TRBJ1-2; maybe TRBD1 (5 bases). Germline loops: CDR1 SEHNR, CDR2 FQNEAQ (reference sequence). Trimming took 5 bases from V and 8 from J, leaving 21 bases between them. This CDR3 comprises 15 residues. The CDR3, as DNA: TGTGCCAGCAGCCCTGGACAAGTCGACGGCTCCGGCTACACCTTC. Amino acids: CASSPGQVDGSGYTF. Supplemented by reference TRBV7-9 and TRBJ1-2, the full variable domain reads DTGVSQNPRHKITKRGQNVTFRCDPISEHNRLYWYRQTLGQGPEFLTYFQNEAQLEKSRLLSDRFSAERPKGSFSTLEIQRTEQGDSAMYLCASSPGQVDGSGYTFGSGTRLTVV.

The chain has TRBV7-9 and TRBJ1-4; the D gene is possibly TRBD1 (6 bases). Per the germline V gene, CDR1 is SEHNR and CDR2 is FQNEAQ (reference sequence). V gave up 6 bases and J gave up 0 bases, with 11 bases separating them. There are 15 residues in the CDR3. The CDR3 loop is CASSLNRATNEKLFF. The CDR3 DNA reads TGTGCCAGCAGTCTCAACAGGGCAACTAATGAAAAACTGTTTTTT.

The chain links TRBV6-5 to TRBJ2-6; D ambiguous. CDR1 is MNHEY and CDR2 is SVGAGI in the germline V gene. Deletions cut 8 bases from V and 2 bases from J, with 7 bases between. The CDR3 runs 13 residues. CDR3 nucleotides: TGTGCCAGCGGAAGGGCTGGGGCCAACGTCCTGACTTTC. Translating it yields CASGRAGANVLTF.

This clone appeared a few times. The rearrangement links TRBV6-6 to TRBJ1-1; the D is unclear. The CDR3 is made up of 12 amino acids. Looked up from germline, CDR1 is MNHNY and CDR2 is SVGAGI (reference sequence). With 2 bases removed from V and 7 bases from J, the gap between germline ends came to 8 bases. The chain's CDR3 is CASSYEGFEAFF. The DNA of the CDR3 is TGTGCCAGCAGTTACGAAGGATTTGAAGCTTTCTTT.

The J gene is TRBJ1-2, the V gene TRBV7-9; the D gene is possibly TRBD1 (6 bases). CDR1 SEHNR and CDR2 FQNEAQ come from the germline V gene (reference sequence). Deletions cut 1 base from V and 9 bases from J, with 15 bases between. The CDR3 length is 14 residues. CDR3 bases: TGTGCCAGCAGCTTAGGCGGGGGGGCTAGGAGCTACACCTTC. Translated: CASSLGGGARSYTF.

The V and J genes are TRBV19 and TRBJ2-5; 7 bases fit TRBD2. In germline, CDR1 is LNHDA, CDR2 SQIVND (reference sequence). Germline trimming cut 2 bases from V and 4 bases from J; bases unmatched to any gene: 10. CDR3 length equals 16 residues. CDR3 DNA: TGTGCCAGTAGTATATTAACGGGACTAACCACAGAGACCCAGTACTTC. This gives the protein CASSILTGLTTETQYF.

This clone showed up just once. J is TRBJ2-1 and V is TRBV19; D is perhaps TRBD1 (5 bases). The CDR3 runs to 16 residues. V lost 1 base and J 0 bases, leaving 10 bases between the germline ends. Germline V CDR1 and CDR2: LNHDA, SQIVND (reference sequence). Here the CDR3 DNA reads TGTGCCAGTAGTATAGGGGCAGGGCTCTCCTACAATGAGCAGTTCTTC. This gives the protein CASSIGAGLSYNEQFF.

This sequence joins TRBV9 and TRBJ2-5; TRBD1 is a possible D gene (6 bases). Germline CDR1 SGDLS, CDR2 YYNGEE. The CDR3 has 15 amino acids. Trimming stripped 0 bases from V and 5 bases from J, with 14 bases between. The CDR3 loop is CASSVAGLTGETQYF. Here the CDR3 DNA reads TGTGCCAGCAGCGTAGCCGGGCTCACAGGGGAGACCCAGTACTTC.